This passage covers 8 T cell receptor beta chains from one sample sequenced in a study of Ad26.COV2.S vaccination and SARS-CoV-2 variants. Sequenced by immunoSEQ multiplex PCR; TCRdb stores in-frame clones only, minus some. The sample holds about 350,000 clones, 70% to 90% seen once. Indicated treatment: about 20 received Ad26.COV2.S at low or high dose, single or two shots; roughly five received placebo; per-sample allocation not given. Sampling was done on day 63 after the first vaccine or placebo injection. The sample here was peripheral blood, taken in a trial of Ad26.COV2.S vaccine versus placebo. The receptors were gathered from a person aged 18-60 years who received the Ad26.COV2.S COVID-19 vaccine or a placebo.

The V call is TRBV28, the J call TRBJ1-4; D possibly corresponds to TRBD1 (5 bases). The CDR3 has 14 amino acids. The germline V gene encodes CDR1 MDHEN and CDR2 SYDVKM. Trimming removed 5 bases at V and 5 bases at J, with 12 bases between. The CDR3 reads CASSIQGGNEKLFF. The CDR3 nucleotides read TGTGCCAGCAGTATCCAGGGCGGGAATGAAAAACTGTTTTTT.

The chain joins TRBV12-3 or TRBV12-4 to TRBJ2-1; D ambiguous. The CDR3 is 13 residues long. Trimming left V 1 base short and J 7 bases short, with 8 bases between. The DNA of the CDR3 is TGTGCCAGCAGTTTAGTGACAAGAAATGAGCAGTTCTTC. As protein: CASSLVTRNEQFF.

Notes on this clone: The junction departs from the called germline gene at one end, perhaps through a read error. CDR3 nucleotides: TGCAGCGCTGAAACGAGCGGGGGGGCTCGGTACTTC. This translates into CSAETSGGARYF. This chain joins TRBV29-1 and TRBJ2-7, with 10 bases that match TRBD2. Germline assignment: CDR1 SQVTM and CDR2 ANQGSEA. CDR3 length equals 12 residues.

This sequence joins TRBV2 and TRBJ2-4; no firm D call. V lost 2 bases to trimming and J lost 2 bases, with 7 bases between them. CDR1 and CDR2 (germline): SNHLY, FYNNEI. There are 14 residues in the CDR3. The CDR3 nucleotides read TGTGCCAGCAGTGAATGGGATCCCAAAAACATTCAGTACTTC. Amino acids: CASSEWDPKNIQYF.

The chain couples TRBV3-1 (or the pseudogene TRBV3-2) to TRBJ1-1, with a weak D call TRBD1 (6 bases). The CDR3 is 14 amino acids. CDR1 is LGHDT, CDR2 YNNKEL, per germline (reference sequence). V lost 1 base to trimming and J lost 1 base, with 7 bases between them. The CDR3 sequence: CASSQATGNTEAFF. In nucleotides, the CDR3 is TGTGCCAGCAGCCAAGCGACAGGGAACACTGAAGCTTTCTTT.

This clone came up once. This rearrangement joins TRBV7-9 to TRBJ1-2; D not resolved. The V gene lost 3 bases and the J gene lost 4 bases, with 15 bases spanning the gap. Germline V gene lookup returns CDR1 SEHNR and CDR2 FQNEAQ (reference sequence). This CDR3 region has 15 residues. The DNA for the CDR3 is TGTGCCAGCAGCTTGGTAGGACGGCCTGGCTATGGCTACACCTTC. Its translation: CASSLVGRPGYGYTF.

In its sample, this clone was seen once. The V and J genes are TRBV27 and TRBJ2-3; D remains unclear. The germline CDR1 and CDR2 sequences are MNHEY and SMNVEV (reference sequence). The CDR3 has 14 residues. Trimming removed 3 bases at V and 5 bases at J, with 12 bases between. CDR3 in amino acids: CASSFFAEVDTQYF. The DNA for the CDR3 is TGTGCCAGCAGTTTTTTTGCAGAAGTAGATACGCAGTATTTT.

The chain combines TRBV7-7 with TRBJ2-7, with 7 nucleotides matching TRBD1. Germline CDR1 reads SSHAT; CDR2 reads FNYEAQ (reference sequence). This CDR3 has 17 amino acids. The CDR3 protein is CAFPNQTGKGLSGEQYF. DNA for the CDR3: TGTGCTTTCCCGAACCAGACAGGGAAGGGTTTGAGCGGCGAGCAGTACTTC. Variable domain in full (rest from reference TRBV7-7 and TRBJ2-7): GAGVSQSPRYKVTKRGQDVTLRCDPISSHATLYWYQQALGQGPEFLTYFNYEAQPDKSGLPSDRFSAERPEGSISTLTIQRTEQRDSAMYRCAFPNQTGKGLSGEQYFGPGTRLTVT.